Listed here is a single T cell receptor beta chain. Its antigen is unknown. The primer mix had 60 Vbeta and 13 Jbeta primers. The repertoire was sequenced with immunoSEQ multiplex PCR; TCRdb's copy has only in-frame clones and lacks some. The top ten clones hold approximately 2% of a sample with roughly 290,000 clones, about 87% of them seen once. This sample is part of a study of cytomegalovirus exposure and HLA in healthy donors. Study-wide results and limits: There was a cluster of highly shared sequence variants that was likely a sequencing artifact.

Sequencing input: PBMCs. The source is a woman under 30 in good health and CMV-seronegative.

The chain's CDR3 is CASSQGDRSPEQYF. In DNA, the CDR3 is TGCGCCAGCAGCCAGGGGGACAGATCCCCCGAGCAGTACTTC. The chain links TRBV4-1 to TRBJ2-7; TRBD1 matches at 7 bases. The CDR3 sequence is 14 residues long. Losses at the gene ends were 3 bases for V and 6 bases for J; bases not matched to a gene: 8. Germline assignment: CDR1 MGHRA and CDR2 YSYEKL.